Below, one T cell receptor (beta chain) is given with its context. What it binds is not known. V lost 2 bases, J lost 7 bases, and 21 bases lay in between. CDR1 is MNHEY, CDR2 SVGEGT, per germline. The CDR3 extends over 17 amino acids. Sequencing used immunoSEQ multiplex PCR; TCRdb keeps in-frame clones, though not all of them. The sample lists about 110,000 clones, about 90% occurring once. This specimen belongs to a study of T cell responses to AZD1222 COVID-19 vaccine. Study-wide findings and caveats: Clonal diversity may have been underestimated, and the donors were mostly white British, with more females than males. Baseline seropositivity occurred in only six AZD1222 recipients.

The genes are TRBV6-2 or TRBV6-3 and TRBJ2-4; D is possibly TRBD1 (6 bases). This TCR derives from an adult who received the AZD1222 COVID-19 vaccine. Here the sequenced sample was peripheral blood, taken 28 days after the second AZD1222 dose. CDR3 sequence reads: CASSYGQGYERRNIQYF. CDR3 bases: TGTGCCAGCAGTTACGGTCAGGGGTACGAAAGGCGGAACATTCAGTACTTC.